Listed here are 8 T cell receptor beta chains from one sample, sequenced in a study of cytomegalovirus exposure and HLA in healthy donors. PCR employed 60 Vbeta and 13 Jbeta primers. Data came from immunoSEQ multiplex PCR; TCRdb stores just in-frame clones and leaves some out. The table lists around 150,000 clones, more than 55% of them singletons, with under 7.5% in the top ten. Material: PBMCs. Receptors were obtained from a woman aged 55-69 years in good health and CMV-seronegative.

This chain uses TRBV19 with TRBJ1-4; 7 positions match TRBD1. V shed 5 bases and J 2 bases; nucleotides not matched to a gene: 2. Germline-derived CDR1 and CDR2 are LNHDA and SQIVND (reference sequence). This CDR3 has 14 residues. CDR3 nucleotides: TGTGCCAGTAGTCTGGGACAGACTAATGAAAAACTGTTTTTT. Its protein product is CASSLGQTNEKLFF. The full variable domain, in which reference TRBV19 and TRBJ1-4 provide the parts outside the CDR3, is DGGITQSPKYLFRKEGQNVTLSCEQNLNHDAMYWYRQDPGQGLRLIYYSQIVNDFQKGDIAEGYSVSREKKESFPLTVTSAQKNPTAFYLCASSLGQTNEKLFFGSGTQLSVL.

This clone showed up just a few times. The chain carries TRBV7-8 and TRBJ1-5, with 9 bases lining up with TRBD1. The germline CDR1 and CDR2 sequences are SGHVS and FQNEAQ. The junction had 3 bases not matched to a gene; V was cut back by 0 bases and J by 3 bases. The CDR3 has 16 residues. CDR3 sequence reads: CASSLADRGFNQPQHF. Written as DNA, the CDR3 is TGTGCCAGCAGCTTAGCAGACAGGGGGTTCAATCAGCCCCAGCATTTT.

V gene TRBV9 combines with J gene TRBJ2-1, with D possibly matching TRBD2 (5 bases). The CDR3 totals 16 residues. V shed 4 bases and J shed 4 bases, with 18 bases lying between them. Germline values: CDR1 SGDLS, CDR2 YYNGEE. Here the CDR3 reads CASSSRGGAIYNEQFF. DNA for the CDR3: TGTGCCAGCAGCTCCCGTGGAGGAGCAATATACAATGAGCAGTTCTTC.

V usage is TRBV5-1 and J usage is TRBJ1-2, with D perhaps matching TRBD1 (6 bases). CDR1 and CDR2 from the germline V gene are SGHRS and YFSETQ. Trimming left V 6 bases short and J 4 bases short, with 13 bases between. This CDR3 has 13 residues. CDR3 sequence reads: CASKQGSGYGYTF. CDR3 sequence (DNA): TGCGCCAGCAAGCAGGGGTCTGGCTATGGCTACACCTTC.

The chain is built from TRBV12-5 and TRBJ1-6, with 12 bases matching TRBD1. With 5 bases clipped from V and 7 bases from J, the junction kept 3 bases outside the gene matches. CDR1 is LGHNT, CDR2 FRNRAP, per germline. The CDR3 has 15 amino acids. CDR3 sequence: CASGVGQGANSPLHF. The CDR3 nucleotides are TGTGCTAGTGGTGTGGGACAGGGGGCGAATTCACCCCTCCACTTT.

The J gene is TRBJ1-5, the V gene TRBV7-2; 9 nucleotides match TRBD1. The germline V gene has CDR1 SGHTA and CDR2 FQGNSA. The CDR3 has 15 amino acids. Unmatched junction bases numbered 3, after V lost 0 bases and J lost 6 bases. The CDR3 loop reads CASSLAGTGPQPQHF. Written as DNA, the CDR3 is TGTGCCAGCAGCTTAGCAGGGACAGGGCCTCAGCCCCAGCATTTT.

The chain joins TRBV6-5 to TRBJ2-7; D is undetermined. The CDR3 is 14 amino acids. V lost 2 bases to trimming and J lost 0 bases, with 8 bases between them. CDR1 MNHEY and CDR2 SVGAGI come from the germline V gene. CDR3 in amino acids: CASSYTASSYEQYF. In nucleotides, the CDR3 is TGTGCCAGCAGTTACACCGCGAGCTCCTACGAGCAGTACTTC.

With regard to this clone: The junction shows a germline mismatch at one end, possibly a read error. The chain has TRBV7-9 and TRBJ2-5, with TRBD2 matching 7 bases. There are 14 residues in the CDR3. CDR1 SEHNR and CDR2 FQNEAQ come from the germline V gene (reference sequence). CDR3 in DNA: TGTTCCAGCAGCCTAGTCGGCAGGGAGGGGACCCAGTACTTC. Its translation is CSSSLVGREGTQYF.